This T cell receptor beta chain is drawn from a study of TIL therapy for anti-PD-1-resistant metastatic lung cancer. Sequencing used immunoSEQ v3. The method was immunoSEQ multiplex PCR; TCRdb's version includes in-frame clones alone and lacks a portion of them. Found here are approximately 87,000 clones, 65% of them singletons; the top ten hold about 10%. Time point specified: pre-treatment sample, taken before nivolumab and TIL therapy. The tumor samples were excised metastases, mostly pleural nodules or supraclavicular lymph nodes. CDR3 length: 16 residues. The germline V gene has CDR1 MDHEN and CDR2 SYDVKM. Trimming left V 5 bases short and J 0 bases short, with 13 bases between. Worth noting for this clone: Its specificity is not known.

General study findings and limits: TIL cultures after expansion showed higher clonality and lower diversity than baseline tumor (median around 6% vs 30%). The cohort had more treatment-naive, never-smoker and oncogene-addicted patients than typical.

V usage is TRBV28 and J usage is TRBJ1-4; D unclear. The TCR sequence derives from a person between 25 and 80 years old with non-small cell lung cancer. The specimen was tumor tissue, collected at baseline. The CDR3 is CASSTTPAATNEKLFF. The CDR3 nucleotides are TGTGCCAGCAGTACGACCCCAGCAGCAACTAATGAAAAACTGTTTTTT.